This TCR beta chain was found in a study of blood T cell repertoires in COVID-19. Across the study: The United States, Italy and Spain supplied acute and convalescent COVID-19 samples. T cells, B-cell-depleted T cells, or PBMCs provided the cDNA or gDNA that served as material.

The data were produced by immunoSEQ multiplex PCR, yet TCRdb's version contains in-frame clones alone and is incomplete. The sample has roughly 180,000 clones; roughly 85% are singletons. Recovered status in Cohort 3 required two negative PCRs, clearance, or symptom resolution. Sequenced sample: PBMCs or T cells enriched from blood (not recorded which). This clonotype was sampled from a man aged 35-49 years who had recovered from COVID-19.

The CDR3 DNA sequence: TGCGCCAGCAGCTTGGTCCAGGAGACCCAGTACTTC. Protein: CASSLVQETQYF. The chain recombines TRBV5-1 with TRBJ2-5, with D unclear. Germline loops: CDR1 SGHRS, CDR2 YFSETQ. The V end lost 0 bases, the J end lost 5 bases, and 5 bases lay between the germline ends. This CDR3 is 12 amino acids long.